The 3 T cell receptor beta chains presented below share a single source sample, sequenced in a study of blood T cell repertoires in COVID-19. This table comes from immunoSEQ multiplex PCR, and its TCRdb copy is limited to in-frame clones, with some not included. The table has about 300,000 clones, 85% seen once. Sequenced: peripheral blood. The receptors come from a human donor in a cohort sampled during active COVID-19.

This clone was recorded once. The chain is built from TRBV7-2 and TRBJ1-5, with D hard to call. The germline CDR1 and CDR2 sequences are SGHTA and FQGNSA. The CDR3 runs 16 residues. Trimming stripped 3 bases from V and 0 bases from J, with 12 bases between. This CDR3 is CASSFTGPYSNQPQHF. The CDR3 region has the DNA TGTGCCAGCAGCTTTACTGGGCCATATAGCAATCAGCCCCAGCATTTT.

The CDR3 bases are TGCAGCGTTGATGGGAGCGGCGAGCAGTTCTTC. It specifies CSVDGSGEQFF. The chain couples TRBV29-1 to TRBJ2-1, with D possibly matching TRBD2 (5 bases). Germline V lookup: CDR1 SQVTM, CDR2 ANQGSEA. The CDR3 has 11 residues. With 3 bases removed from V and 10 bases from J, the gap between germline ends came to 10 bases.

The chain couples TRBV14 to TRBJ2-3; the D gene is possibly TRBD1 (6 bases). Germline V gene lookup returns CDR1 SGHDN and CDR2 FVKESK. The V and J ends lost 2 bases and 4 bases respectively, with 16 bases between them. CDR3 length equals 16 residues. The CDR3 is CASSQQTGMRSDTQYF. The CDR3 nucleotides are TGTGCCAGCAGCCAACAAACAGGGATGAGGTCAGATACGCAGTATTTT.